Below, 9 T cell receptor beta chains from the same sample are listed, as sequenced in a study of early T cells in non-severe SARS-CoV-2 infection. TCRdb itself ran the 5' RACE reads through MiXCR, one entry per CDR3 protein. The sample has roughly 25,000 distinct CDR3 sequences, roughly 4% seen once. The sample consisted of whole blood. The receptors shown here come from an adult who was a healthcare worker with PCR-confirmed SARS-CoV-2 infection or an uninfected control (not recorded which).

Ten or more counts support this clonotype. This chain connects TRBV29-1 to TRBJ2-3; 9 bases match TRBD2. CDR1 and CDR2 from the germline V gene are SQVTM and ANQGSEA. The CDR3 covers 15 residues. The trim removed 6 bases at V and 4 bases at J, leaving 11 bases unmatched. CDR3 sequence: CSVDRFGGRADTQYF. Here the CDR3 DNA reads TGCAGCGTAGACCGCTTTGGCGGGAGGGCAGATACGCAGTATTTT.

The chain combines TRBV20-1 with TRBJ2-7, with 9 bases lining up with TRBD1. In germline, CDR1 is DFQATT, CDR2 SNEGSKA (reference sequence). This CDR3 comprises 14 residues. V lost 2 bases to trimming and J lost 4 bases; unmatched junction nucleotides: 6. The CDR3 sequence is CSARPTGGPYEQYF. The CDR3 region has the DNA TGCAGTGCTAGACCCACAGGGGGCCCTTACGAGCAGTACTTC.

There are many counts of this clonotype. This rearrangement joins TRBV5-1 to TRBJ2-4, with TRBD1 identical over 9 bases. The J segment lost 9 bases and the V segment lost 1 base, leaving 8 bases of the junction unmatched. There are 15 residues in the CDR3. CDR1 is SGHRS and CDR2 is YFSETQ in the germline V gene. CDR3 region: CASSLSGTGKSIQYF. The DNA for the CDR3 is TGCGCCAGCAGCTTGTCCGGGACAGGGAAGAGCATTCAGTACTTC.

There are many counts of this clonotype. CDR3 amino acids: CASNRTGDGAPLHF. The CDR3 DNA is TGTGCCAGCAACCGGACAGGGGATGGGGCACCCCTCCACTTT. V is TRBV12-3 or TRBV12-4 and J is TRBJ1-6; 9 bases are shared with TRBD1. This CDR3 is built from 14 residues. The junction had 9 bases not matched to a gene; V was cut back by 7 bases and J by 11 bases.

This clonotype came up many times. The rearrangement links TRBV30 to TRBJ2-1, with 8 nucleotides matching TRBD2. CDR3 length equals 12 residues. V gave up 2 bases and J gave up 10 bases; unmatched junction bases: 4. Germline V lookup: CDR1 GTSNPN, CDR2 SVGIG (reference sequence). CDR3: CAWSRTSLEQFF. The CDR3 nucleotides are TGTGCCTGGAGTCGGACTAGCCTCGAGCAGTTCTTC.

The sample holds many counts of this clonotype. The CDR3 here is CASSLGGDTEAFF. The CDR3 nucleotides are TGTGCCAGCAGTTTGGGCGGGGACACTGAAGCTTTCTTT. V usage is TRBV27 and J usage is TRBJ1-1; D remains unclear. Germline V gives CDR1 MNHEY, CDR2 SMNVEV (reference sequence). The CDR3 is made up of 13 amino acids. V was pared by 3 bases and J by 3 bases, with 8 bases between.

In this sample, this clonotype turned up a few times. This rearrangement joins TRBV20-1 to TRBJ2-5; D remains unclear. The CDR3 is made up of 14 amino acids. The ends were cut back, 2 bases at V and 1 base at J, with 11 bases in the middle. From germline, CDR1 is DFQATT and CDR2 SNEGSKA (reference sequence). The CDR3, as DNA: TGCAGTGCTAGACTGGCGGCGCGCCAAGAGACCCAGTACTTC. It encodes CSARLAARQETQYF.

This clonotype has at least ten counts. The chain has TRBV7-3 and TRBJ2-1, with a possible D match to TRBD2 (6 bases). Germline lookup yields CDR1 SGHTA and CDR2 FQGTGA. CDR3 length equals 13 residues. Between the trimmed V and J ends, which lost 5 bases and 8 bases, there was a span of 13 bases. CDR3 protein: CASSLSGLDEQFF. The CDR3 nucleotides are TGTGCCAGCAGCCTATCGGGACTCGATGAGCAGTTCTTC. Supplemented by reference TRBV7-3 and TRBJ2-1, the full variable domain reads GAGVSQTPSNKVTEKGKYVELRCDPISGHTALYWYRQSLGQGPEFLIYFQGTGAADDSGLPNDRFFAVRPEGSVSTLKIQRTERGDSAVYLCASSLSGLDEQFFGPGTRLTVL.

CDR3 coding DNA: TGTGCCAGCAGTTTTGGTGGGAATGAGCAGTTCTTC. Translated, it gives CASSFGGNEQFF. The V call is TRBV12-3 or TRBV12-4, the J call TRBJ2-1; D unclear. The CDR3 has 12 amino acids. V lost 3 bases, J lost 7 bases, and 7 bases lay in between.